The source of this TCR beta chain is a study of multiple sclerosis patients with progressive multifocal leukoencephalopathy. This was a survey-level run. TCRdb's copy holds only in-frame clones and misses some; the assay was immunoSEQ multiplex PCR. The sample carries 25,000 to 35,000 clones, 87% recorded once. Described time point: time of PML onset. At PML onset, T3 blood samples were taken. The CDR3 sequence is 17 residues long. V was clipped by 3 bases and J by 1 base; unmatched bases: 7. Germline-derived CDR1 and CDR2 are SGHRS and YFSETQ. Here the sequenced sample was PBMCs, taken from a patient treated with natalizumab. The sequence came from a human donor with progressive multifocal leukoencephalopathy. The rearrangement joins TRBV5-1 to TRBJ2-7; 13 nucleotides line up with TRBD2. CDR3: CASSWGLAGSSSYEQYF. DNA for the CDR3: TGCGCCAGCAGCTGGGGACTAGCGGGGTCTAGTTCCTACGAGCAGTACTTC.